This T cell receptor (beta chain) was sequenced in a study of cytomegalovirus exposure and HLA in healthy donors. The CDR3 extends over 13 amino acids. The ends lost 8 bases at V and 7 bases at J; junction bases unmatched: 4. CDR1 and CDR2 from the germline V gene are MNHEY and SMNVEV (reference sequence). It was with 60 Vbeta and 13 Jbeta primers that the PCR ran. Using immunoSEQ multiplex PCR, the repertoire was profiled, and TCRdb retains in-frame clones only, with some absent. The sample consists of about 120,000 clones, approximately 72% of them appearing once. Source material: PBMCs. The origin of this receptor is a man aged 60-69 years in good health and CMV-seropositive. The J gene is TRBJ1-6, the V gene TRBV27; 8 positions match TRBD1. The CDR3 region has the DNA TGTGCCAGCCGGACAGGGATAAATTCACCCCTCCACTTT. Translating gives CASRTGINSPLHF.